Below are 14 T cell receptor beta chains sequenced from a single sample in a study of T cell responses to AZD1222 COVID-19 vaccine. Method: immunoSEQ multiplex PCR; TCRdb's copy keeps in-frame clones and lacks some. The table shows 100,000 to 150,000 clones, with approximately 85% occurring only once. Source: peripheral blood, taken on day 0 of AZD1222 vaccination. All receptors come from an adult in good health.

CDR3 coding DNA: TGTGCCAGCATCCCATCACAGGTCTGGGGAGGCAATGAGCAGTTCTTC. Translating it yields CASIPSQVWGGNEQFF. The rearrangement links TRBV28 to TRBJ2-1, with TRBD2 as a possible D gene (6 bases). Trimming pared 7 bases from V and 6 bases from J, leaving 22 bases between. Germline-derived CDR1 and CDR2 are MDHEN and SYDVKM. The CDR3 is 16 amino acids.

On this clone itself: The junction departs from the called germline gene at one end, perhaps through a read error. The chain combines TRBV28 with TRBJ1-2; TRBD1 might be the D (6 bases). This CDR3 contains 16 residues. The germline CDR1 and CDR2 sequences are MDHEN and SYDVKM. CDR3 in amino acids: CASSLSHSRGAYGYTF. CDR3 coding DNA: TGTGCCAGCAGCTTATCTCATTCCCGGGGGGCCTATGGCTACACCTTC.

The table lists this clone with many counts. The CDR3 coding sequence is TGTGCCAGCAGCGTCCAGGGTACGAGGGGCTACACCTTC. Protein product: CASSVQGTRGYTF. This sequence joins TRBV9 and TRBJ1-2, with a tentative D call TRBD1 (5 bases). V was cut by 2 bases and J by 8 bases, with 13 bases left in between. The CDR3 spans 13 residues. Germline CDR1 SGDLS, CDR2 YYNGEE. The variable domain in full, completed from reference TRBV9 and TRBJ1-2, reads DSGVTQTPKHLITATGQRVTLRCSPRSGDLSVYWYQQSLDQGLQFLIQYYNGEERAKGNILERFSAQQFPDLHSELNLSSLELGDSALYFCASSVQGTRGYTFGSGTRLTVV.

The V and J genes are TRBV5-6 and TRBJ1-3; TRBD1 aligns across 8 bases. After removal of 4 bases from V and 3 bases from J, the junction contained 3 bases not matched to a gene. The CDR3 extends over 14 amino acids. The germline gives CDR1 SGHDT, CDR2 YYEEEE. Here the CDR3 reads CASSPGQVGNTIYF. For the CDR3, the DNA is TGTGCCAGCAGCCCGGGACAGGTTGGAAACACCATATATTTT.

This chain joins TRBV28 and TRBJ2-5, with D maybe TRBD1 (5 bases). The CDR3 runs to 14 residues. CDR1 MDHEN and CDR2 SYDVKM come from the germline V gene. With 4 bases removed from V and 5 bases from J, the gap between germline ends came to 14 bases. Here the CDR3 DNA reads TGTGCCAGCAGTTCCAGGGTGGAGAGCGAGACCCAGTACTTC. The encoded protein is CASSSRVESETQYF. Variable domain in full (rest from reference TRBV28 and TRBJ2-5): DVKVTQSSRYLVKRTGEKVFLECVQDMDHENMFWYRQDPGLGLRLIYFSYDVKMKEKGDIPEGYSVSREKKERFSLILESASTNQTSMYLCASSSRVESETQYFGPGTRLLVL.

This chain links TRBV6-6 with TRBJ2-7; 7 bases line up with TRBD1. The CDR3 consists of 15 residues. Germline trimming cut 1 base from V and 1 base from J; bases unmatched to any gene: 4. Germline loops: CDR1 MNHNY, CDR2 SVGAGI (reference sequence). Written as DNA, the CDR3 is TGTGCCAGCAGTTACTTGACAGGGTCTTCCTACGAGCAGTACTTC. It translates to CASSYLTGSSYEQYF.

The chain carries TRBV6-2 or TRBV6-3 and TRBJ2-5; 10 nucleotides line up with TRBD2. CDR1 is MNHEY, CDR2 SVGEGT, per germline. This CDR3 is built from 16 residues. The ends lost 6 bases at V and 2 bases at J; junction bases unmatched: 9. CDR3: CASSRAWTSGQETQYF. For the CDR3, the DNA is TGTGCCAGCAGCCGTGCCTGGACTAGCGGTCAAGAGACCCAGTACTTC.

This chain connects TRBV11-2 to TRBJ1-4; perhaps TRBD1 as D (5 bases). Trimming took off 5 bases at V and 4 bases at J, with 14 bases between the two ends. CDR1 is SGHAT and CDR2 is FQNNGV in the germline V gene. CDR3 size: 15 residues. Here the CDR3 DNA reads TGTGCCAGCAGCACCCGGACACGATTTAATGAAAAACTGTTTTTT. This codes for CASSTRTRFNEKLFF.

The V and J genes are TRBV6-5 and TRBJ1-4; 7 bases line up with TRBD1. With V trimmed by 5 bases and J by 7 bases, 7 bases remained unmatched. The CDR3 contains 14 residues. CDR1 MNHEY and CDR2 SVGAGI come from the germline V gene. CDR3 sequence (DNA): TGTGCCAGCAGTACAGGGGTTAGCGCTGAAAAACTGTTTTTT. Its protein product is CASSTGVSAEKLFF.

J is TRBJ2-7 and V is TRBV6-2 or TRBV6-3; D remains ambiguous. Trimming removed 4 bases at V and 5 bases at J, with 15 bases between. Germline values: CDR1 MNHEY, CDR2 SVGEGT. The CDR3 sequence is 14 residues long. CDR3 nucleotides: TGTGCCAGCAGTTCCCCCCGGGTTGCCGACGAGCAGTACTTC. Protein: CASSSPRVADEQYF.

The rearrangement links TRBV30 to TRBJ1-5, with unresolved D. This CDR3 is built from 14 residues. Per germline, CDR1 GTSNPN and CDR2 SVGIG (reference sequence). The ends were cut back, 1 base at V and 4 bases at J, with 11 bases in the middle. CDR3 residues: CAWSERLGNQPQHF. The CDR3 bases are TGTGCCTGGAGTGAACGACTGGGAAATCAGCCCCAGCATTTT.

The rearrangement joins TRBV4-3 to TRBJ1-2; TRBD1 matches 10 bases. The CDR3 consists of 15 residues. The V gene end was trimmed by 1 base and the J gene end by 6 bases; junction bases not matched to a gene: 5. The germline gives CDR1 LGHNA, CDR2 YSLEER. DNA for the CDR3: TGCGCCAGCAGCCAAGGGGACAGGGGTTTTGATGGCTACACCTTC. It translates to CASSQGDRGFDGYTF.

Here the CDR3 DNA reads TGTGCCAGCAGCACACGGGACGACTCCTACGAGCAGTACTTC. Translating gives CASSTRDDSYEQYF. The chain joins TRBV11-3 to TRBJ2-7; D may match TRBD1 or TRBD2 (5 bases each). CDR3 size: 14 residues. The germline CDR1 and CDR2 sequences are SGHNT and YENEEA. The V and J ends lost 5 bases and 0 bases respectively, with 11 bases between them.

The V call is TRBV3-1 (or the pseudogene TRBV3-2), the J call TRBJ1-1, with 8 bases matching TRBD1. The CDR3 consists of 15 residues. The junction had 1 base not matched to a gene; V was cut back by 1 base and J by 0 bases. The germline V gene has CDR1 LGHDT and CDR2 YNNKEL (reference sequence). As DNA, the CDR3 is TGTGCCAGCAGCCAAGGACAGGGGCTGAACACTGAAGCTTTCTTT. Its protein is CASSQGQGLNTEAFF.